The T cell receptor beta chain under discussion was sequenced for a study of T-cell memory formation after mild COVID-19. TCRdb re-analysed the 5' RACE reads in MiXCR, keeping a single row per CDR3 protein. The sample has 450,000 to 650,000 distinct CDR3 sequences; roughly 17% are singletons. Germline-derived CDR1 and CDR2 are SGHDT and YYEEEE. V shed 3 bases and J shed 1 base, with 7 bases lying between them. The CDR3 has 13 amino acids. The sequenced sample consisted of PBMCs or a T cell subset sorted from them (not recorded which). This TCR was sampled from an adult woman who had mild COVID-19 (a few samples of this study predate the infection). Cell type and time point are not known. The chain couples TRBV5-6 to TRBJ1-1; no clear D. The CDR3 DNA sequence: TGTGCCAGCAGCTACGGGCCGAACACTGAAGCTTTCTTT. Its translation is CASSYGPNTEAFF.